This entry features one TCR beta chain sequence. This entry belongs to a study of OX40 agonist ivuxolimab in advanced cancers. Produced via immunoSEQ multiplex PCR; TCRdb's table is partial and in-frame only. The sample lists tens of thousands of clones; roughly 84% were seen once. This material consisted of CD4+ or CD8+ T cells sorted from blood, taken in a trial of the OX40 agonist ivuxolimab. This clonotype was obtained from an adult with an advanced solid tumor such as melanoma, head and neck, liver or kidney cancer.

The CDR3 is CASGLALGTALSYEQYF. The CDR3 coding sequence is TGTGCTAGTGGTTTGGCCCTCGGGACAGCGTTGTCCTACGAGCAGTACTTC. This chain uses TRBV12-5 with TRBJ2-7; 7 positions agree with TRBD1. The CDR3 has 17 amino acids. Germline lookup yields CDR1 LGHNT and CDR2 FRNRAP. V shed 1 base and J 1 base; nucleotides not matched to a gene: 10.